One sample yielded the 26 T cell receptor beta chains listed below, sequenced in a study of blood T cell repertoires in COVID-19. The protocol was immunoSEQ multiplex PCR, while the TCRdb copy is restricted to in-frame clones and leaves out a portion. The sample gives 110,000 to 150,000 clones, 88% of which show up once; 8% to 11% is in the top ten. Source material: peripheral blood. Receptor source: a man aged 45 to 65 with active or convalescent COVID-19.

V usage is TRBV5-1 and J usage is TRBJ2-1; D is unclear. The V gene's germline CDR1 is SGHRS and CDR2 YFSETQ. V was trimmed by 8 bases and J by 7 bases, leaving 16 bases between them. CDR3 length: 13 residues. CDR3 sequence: CASYLGTENEQFF. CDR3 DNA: TGCGCCAGTTACCTGGGCACCGAGAATGAGCAGTTCTTC.

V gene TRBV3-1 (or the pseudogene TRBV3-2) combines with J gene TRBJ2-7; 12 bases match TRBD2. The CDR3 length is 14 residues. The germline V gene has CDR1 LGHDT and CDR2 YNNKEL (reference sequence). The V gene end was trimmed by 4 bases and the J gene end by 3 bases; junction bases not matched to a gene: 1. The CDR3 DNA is TGTGCCAGCAGCCGGACTAGCGGGGACTACGAGCAGTACTTC. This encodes CASSRTSGDYEQYF.

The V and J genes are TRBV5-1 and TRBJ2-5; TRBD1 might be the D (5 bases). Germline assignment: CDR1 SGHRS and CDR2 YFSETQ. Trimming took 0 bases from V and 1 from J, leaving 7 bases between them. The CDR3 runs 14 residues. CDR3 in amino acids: CASSLAGSQETQYF. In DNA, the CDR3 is TGCGCCAGCAGCTTGGCAGGGTCCCAAGAGACCCAGTACTTC.

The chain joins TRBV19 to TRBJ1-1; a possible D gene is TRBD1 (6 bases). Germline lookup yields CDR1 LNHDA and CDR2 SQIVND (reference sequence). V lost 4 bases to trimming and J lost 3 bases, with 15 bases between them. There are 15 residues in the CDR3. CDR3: CASSTAGTSYTEAFF. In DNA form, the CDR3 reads TGTGCCAGTAGTACCGCCGGGACATCTTACACTGAAGCTTTCTTT.

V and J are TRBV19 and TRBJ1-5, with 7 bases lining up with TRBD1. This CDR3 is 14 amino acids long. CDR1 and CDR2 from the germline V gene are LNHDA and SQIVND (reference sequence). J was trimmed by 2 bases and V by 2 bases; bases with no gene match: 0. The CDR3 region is CASSIQGGNQPQHF. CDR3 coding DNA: TGTGCCAGTAGTATACAGGGGGGCAATCAGCCCCAGCATTTT.

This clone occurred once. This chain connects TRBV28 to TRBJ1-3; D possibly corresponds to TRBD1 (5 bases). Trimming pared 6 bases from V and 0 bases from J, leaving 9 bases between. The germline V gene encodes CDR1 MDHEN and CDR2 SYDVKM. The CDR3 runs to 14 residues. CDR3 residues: CASRTALSGNTIYF. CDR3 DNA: TGTGCCAGCAGGACAGCTCTCTCTGGAAACACCATATATTTT.

CDR3 in amino acids: CASRSGGESGSYNEQFF. The CDR3 nucleotides read TGTGCCAGCCGTTCGGGGGGGGAGTCAGGCTCCTACAATGAGCAGTTCTTC. This sequence joins TRBV18 and TRBJ2-1; 8 bases fit TRBD2. The J segment lost 0 bases and the V segment lost 8 bases, leaving 12 bases of the junction unmatched. Per the germline V gene, CDR1 is KGHSH and CDR2 is LQKENI. The CDR3 sequence is 17 residues long.

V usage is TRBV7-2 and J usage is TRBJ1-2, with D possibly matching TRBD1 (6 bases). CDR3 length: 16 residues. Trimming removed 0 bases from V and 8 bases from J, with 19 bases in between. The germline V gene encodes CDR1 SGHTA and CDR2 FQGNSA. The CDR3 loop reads CASSLALLNREGGYTF. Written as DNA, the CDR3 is TGTGCCAGCAGCTTAGCGCTTTTGAACAGGGAGGGCGGCTACACCTTC.

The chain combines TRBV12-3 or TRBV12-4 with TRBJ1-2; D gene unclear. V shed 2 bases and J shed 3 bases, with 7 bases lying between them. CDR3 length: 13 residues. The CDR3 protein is CASSLHSDYGYTF. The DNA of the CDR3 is TGTGCCAGCAGTTTACACTCGGACTATGGCTACACCTTC.

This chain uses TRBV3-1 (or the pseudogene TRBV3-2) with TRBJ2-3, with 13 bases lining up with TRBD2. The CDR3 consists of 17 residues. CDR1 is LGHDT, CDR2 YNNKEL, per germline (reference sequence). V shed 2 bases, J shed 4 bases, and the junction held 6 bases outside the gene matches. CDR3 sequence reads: CASSQPLAGGMADTQYF. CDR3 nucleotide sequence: TGTGCCAGCAGCCAACCACTAGCGGGAGGGATGGCAGATACGCAGTATTTT.

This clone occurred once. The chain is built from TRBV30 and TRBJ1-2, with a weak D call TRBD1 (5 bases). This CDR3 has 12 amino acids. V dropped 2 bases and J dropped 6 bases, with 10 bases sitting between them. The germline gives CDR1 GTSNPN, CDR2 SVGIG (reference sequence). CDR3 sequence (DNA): TGTGCCTGGAGTCTGCCAGGGCATGGCTACACCTTC. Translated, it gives CAWSLPGHGYTF.

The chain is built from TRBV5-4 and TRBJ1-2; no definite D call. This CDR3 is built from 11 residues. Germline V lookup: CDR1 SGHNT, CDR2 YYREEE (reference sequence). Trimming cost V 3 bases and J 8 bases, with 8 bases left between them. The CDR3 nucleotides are TGTGCCAGCAGCTCGTATGTGGGCTACACCTTC. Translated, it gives CASSSYVGYTF.

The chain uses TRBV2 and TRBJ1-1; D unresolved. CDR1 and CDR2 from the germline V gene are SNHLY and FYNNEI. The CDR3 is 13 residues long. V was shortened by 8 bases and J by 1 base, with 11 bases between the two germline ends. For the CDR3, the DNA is TGTGCCAGCGGAGGGAGCCCGAACACTGAAGCTTTCTTT. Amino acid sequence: CASGGSPNTEAFF.

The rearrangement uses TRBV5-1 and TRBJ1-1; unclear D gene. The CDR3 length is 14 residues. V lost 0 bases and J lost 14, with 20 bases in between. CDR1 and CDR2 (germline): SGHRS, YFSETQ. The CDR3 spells CASSLETAVGREFF. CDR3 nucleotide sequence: TGCGCCAGCAGCTTGGAGACGGCCGTGGGGAGAGAATTCTTT.

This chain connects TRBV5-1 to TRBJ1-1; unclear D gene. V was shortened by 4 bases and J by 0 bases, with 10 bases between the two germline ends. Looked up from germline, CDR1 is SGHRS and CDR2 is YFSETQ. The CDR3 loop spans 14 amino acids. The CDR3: CASSTAEMNTEAFF. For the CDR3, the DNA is TGCGCCAGCAGCACCGCGGAAATGAACACTGAAGCTTTCTTT.

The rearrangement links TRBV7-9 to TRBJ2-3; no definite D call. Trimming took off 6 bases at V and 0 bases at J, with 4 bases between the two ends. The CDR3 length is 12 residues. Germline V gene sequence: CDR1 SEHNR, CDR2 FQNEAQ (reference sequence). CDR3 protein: CASRSSTDTQYF. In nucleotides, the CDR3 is TGTGCCAGCAGGTCTAGCACAGATACGCAGTATTTT.

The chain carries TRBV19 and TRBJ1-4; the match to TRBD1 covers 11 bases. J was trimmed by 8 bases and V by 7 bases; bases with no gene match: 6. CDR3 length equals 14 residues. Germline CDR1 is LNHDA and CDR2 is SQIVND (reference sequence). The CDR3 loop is CASMYRDRGEKLFF. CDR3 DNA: TGTGCCAGTATGTACCGGGACAGGGGGGAAAAACTGTTTTTT.

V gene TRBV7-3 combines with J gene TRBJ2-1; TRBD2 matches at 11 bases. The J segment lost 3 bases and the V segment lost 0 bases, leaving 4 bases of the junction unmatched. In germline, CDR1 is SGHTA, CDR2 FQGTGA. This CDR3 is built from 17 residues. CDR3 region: CASSLTPTSGSYNEQFF. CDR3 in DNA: TGTGCCAGCAGCTTAACACCCACTAGCGGGAGCTACAATGAGCAGTTCTTC.

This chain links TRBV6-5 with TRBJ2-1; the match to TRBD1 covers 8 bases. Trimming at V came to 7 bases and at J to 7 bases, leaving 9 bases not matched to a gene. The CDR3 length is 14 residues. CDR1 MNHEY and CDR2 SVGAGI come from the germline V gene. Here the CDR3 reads CASIDRGHGNEQFF. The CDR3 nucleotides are TGTGCCAGCATAGACAGGGGTCACGGGAATGAGCAGTTCTTC.

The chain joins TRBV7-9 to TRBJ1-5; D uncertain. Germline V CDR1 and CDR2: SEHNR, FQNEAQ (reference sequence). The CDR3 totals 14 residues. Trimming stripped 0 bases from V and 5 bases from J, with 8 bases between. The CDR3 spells CASSLAGRDQPQHF. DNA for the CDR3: TGTGCCAGCAGCTTAGCAGGGAGAGATCAGCCCCAGCATTTT.

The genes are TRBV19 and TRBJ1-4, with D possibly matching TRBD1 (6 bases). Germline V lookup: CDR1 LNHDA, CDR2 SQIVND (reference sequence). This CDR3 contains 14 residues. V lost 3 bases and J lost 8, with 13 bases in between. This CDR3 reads CASSMRGGGEKLFF. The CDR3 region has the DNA TGTGCCAGTAGTATGCGTGGGGGCGGAGAAAAACTGTTTTTT.

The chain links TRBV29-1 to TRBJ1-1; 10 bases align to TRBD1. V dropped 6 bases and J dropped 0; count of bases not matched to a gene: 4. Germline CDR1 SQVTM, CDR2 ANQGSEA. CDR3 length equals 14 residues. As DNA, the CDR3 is TGCAGCGTAGACGACAGGGGGCTGAACACTGAAGCTTTCTTT. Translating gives CSVDDRGLNTEAFF.

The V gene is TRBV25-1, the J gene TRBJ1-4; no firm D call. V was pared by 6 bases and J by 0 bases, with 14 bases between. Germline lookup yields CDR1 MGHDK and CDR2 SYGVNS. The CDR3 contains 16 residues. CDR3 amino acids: CASSGPEFSTNEKLFF. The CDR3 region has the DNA TGTGCCAGCAGCGGTCCGGAGTTCTCAACTAATGAAAAACTGTTTTTT.

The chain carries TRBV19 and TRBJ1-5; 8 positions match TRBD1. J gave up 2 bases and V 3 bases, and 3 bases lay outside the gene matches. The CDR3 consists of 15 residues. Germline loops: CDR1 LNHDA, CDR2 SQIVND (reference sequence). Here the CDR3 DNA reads TGTGCCAGTAGTATGGACAGGGTGGGCAATCAGCCCCAGCATTTT. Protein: CASSMDRVGNQPQHF.

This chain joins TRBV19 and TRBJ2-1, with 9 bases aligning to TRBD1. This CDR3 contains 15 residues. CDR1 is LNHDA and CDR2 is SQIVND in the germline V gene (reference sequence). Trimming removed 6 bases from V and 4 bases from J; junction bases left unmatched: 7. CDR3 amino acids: CASRGQGVLYNEQFF. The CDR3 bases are TGTGCCAGTAGGGGACAGGGAGTGCTGTACAATGAGCAGTTCTTC.

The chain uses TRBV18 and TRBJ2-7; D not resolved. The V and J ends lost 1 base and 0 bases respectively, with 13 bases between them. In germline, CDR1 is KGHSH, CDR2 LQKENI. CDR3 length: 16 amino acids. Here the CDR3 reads CASSPLNAGSSYEQYF. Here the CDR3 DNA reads TGTGCCAGCTCACCACTAAATGCAGGAAGCTCCTACGAGCAGTACTTC.